The 23 T cell receptor beta chains in this list originate from one sample, sequenced in a study of blood T cell repertoires in COVID-19. TCRdb's table, derived via immunoSEQ multiplex PCR, lists solely in-frame clones and lacks some. The sample has 20,000 or so clones, 91% seen once. The specimen sequenced was peripheral blood. The receptors shown here come from a human donor in a cohort sampled during active COVID-19.

The chain combines TRBV5-4 with TRBJ1-2, with TRBD1 identical over 10 bases. In germline, CDR1 is SGHNT, CDR2 YYREEE (reference sequence). The CDR3 is 15 amino acids. V lost 0 bases to trimming and J lost 2 bases; unmatched junction nucleotides: 1. The CDR3 here is CASSLGGQGNYGYTF. The CDR3 DNA reads TGTGCCAGCAGCTTGGGGGGACAGGGGAACTATGGCTACACCTTC.

The chain joins TRBV7-8 to TRBJ2-5; TRBD2 is a possible D gene (5 bases). Germline V lookup: CDR1 SGHVS, CDR2 FQNEAQ. The CDR3 is made up of 14 amino acids. V shed 5 bases and J shed 0 bases, with 10 bases lying between them. The CDR3 spells CASSISGNQETQYF. For the CDR3, the DNA is TGTGCCAGCAGCATATCCGGGAACCAAGAGACCCAGTACTTC.

This clone was counted only a few times. This chain links TRBV7-9 with TRBJ2-1, with D unresolved. CDR1 is SEHNR and CDR2 is FQNEAQ in the germline V gene (reference sequence). V was trimmed by 5 bases and J by 10 bases, leaving 9 bases between them. The CDR3 spans 11 residues. CDR3 nucleotides: TGTGCCAGCAGCACCGACATCGAGCAGTTCTTC. Amino acids: CASSTDIEQFF.

The rearrangement links TRBV6-5 to TRBJ1-5; D gene ambiguous. V lost 9 bases and J lost 4, with 16 bases in between. There are 14 residues in the CDR3. CDR1 and CDR2 (germline): MNHEY, SVGAGI. The CDR3 reads CASTMASPNQPQHF. CDR3 DNA sequence: TGTGCCAGTACCATGGCCAGTCCGAATCAGCCCCAGCATTTT.

V and J are TRBV5-1 and TRBJ1-2; D is unresolved. Germline assignment: CDR1 SGHRS and CDR2 YFSETQ. The CDR3 runs 14 residues. With 0 bases removed from V and 0 bases from J, the gap between germline ends came to 6 bases. CDR3 loop: CASSLEAANYGYTF. The CDR3 DNA reads TGCGCCAGCAGCTTGGAGGCGGCTAACTATGGCTACACCTTC.

This rearrangement joins TRBV18 to TRBJ2-6; 9 bases match TRBD1. This CDR3 contains 17 residues. CDR1 KGHSH and CDR2 LQKENI come from the germline V gene. V shed 3 bases and J 1 base; nucleotides not matched to a gene: 4. The CDR3 here is CASSPGTGISGANVLTF. The CDR3 DNA reads TGTGCCAGCTCACCGGGGACAGGGATTTCTGGGGCCAACGTCCTGACTTTC.

The CDR3 sequence: CASSEWGGNEKLFF. For the CDR3, the DNA is TGTGCCAGCAGTGAGTGGGGGGGGAATGAAAAACTGTTTTTT. This chain joins TRBV2 and TRBJ1-4; TRBD1 might be the D (5 bases). Between the trimmed V and J ends, which lost 3 bases and 5 bases, there was a span of 10 bases. Per germline, CDR1 SNHLY and CDR2 FYNNEI. CDR3 length: 14 amino acids.

The chain uses TRBV20-1 and TRBJ2-7; possible D gene TRBD1, 5 bases. The CDR3 sequence is 11 residues long. Germline V gene sequence: CDR1 DFQATT, CDR2 SNEGSKA (reference sequence). Trimming cost V 6 bases and J 3 bases, with 9 bases left between them. The CDR3 reads CSADTGYEQYF. The CDR3 coding sequence is TGCAGTGCAGATACAGGCTACGAGCAGTACTTC.

This chain uses TRBV9 with TRBJ2-5, with D unclear. Germline V gene data show CDR1 as SGDLS and CDR2 as YYNGEE. V was trimmed by 3 bases and J by 0 bases, leaving 3 bases between them. The length of the CDR3 is 12 residues. CDR3 amino acids: CASSDNQETQYF. CDR3 nucleotide sequence: TGTGCCAGCAGCGACAACCAAGAGACCCAGTACTTC.

This clone was observed once. The chain uses TRBV2 and TRBJ1-6; D ambiguous. Germline values: CDR1 SNHLY, CDR2 FYNNEI. Trimming shortened V by 3 bases and J by 11 bases, and 14 bases separated the two germline ends. The CDR3 contains 14 residues. CDR3 nucleotide sequence: TGTGCCAGCAGTGAGTTAACAACCAGAACACCCCTCCACTTT. Encoded protein: CASSELTTRTPLHF. The full variable domain, its missing parts supplied by reference TRBV2 and TRBJ1-6, is EPEVTQTPSHQVTQMGQEVILRCVPISNHLYFYWYRQILGQKVEFLVSFYNNEISEKSEIFDDQFSVERPDGSNFTLKIRSTKLEDSAMYFCASSELTTRTPLHFGNGTRLTVT.

The chain carries TRBV9 and TRBJ2-5, with 10 bases that match TRBD2. The germline gives CDR1 SGDLS, CDR2 YYNGEE. After removal of 1 base from V and 5 bases from J, the junction contained 2 bases not matched to a gene. CDR3 length equals 14 residues. CDR3 sequence reads: CASSVTSGAETQYF. As DNA, the CDR3 is TGTGCCAGCAGCGTAACTAGCGGGGCTGAGACCCAGTACTTC.

V gene TRBV7-2 combines with J gene TRBJ2-5; 9 bases map to TRBD2. Germline V gene data show CDR1 as SGHTA and CDR2 as FQGNSA. The CDR3 loop spans 15 amino acids. V gave up 1 base and J gave up 5 bases; unmatched junction bases: 5. CDR3 coding DNA: TGTGCCAGCAGCTTAGTAGCGGGGGAAAGGGAGACCCAGTACTTC. As protein: CASSLVAGERETQYF.

This clone showed up just once. The chain has TRBV24-1 and TRBJ1-1; 8 bases fit TRBD1. Trimming removed 4 bases from V and 6 bases from J; junction bases left unmatched: 12. In germline, CDR1 is KGHDR, CDR2 SFDVKD. This CDR3 has 16 amino acids. The DNA for the CDR3 is TGTGCCACCAGTGACGCCGGACAGGGCGGTAGGGCTGAAGCTTTCTTT. Protein sequence: CATSDAGQGGRAEAFF.

V usage is TRBV19 and J usage is TRBJ1-5, with TRBD1 matching over 11 bases. Germline V gene sequence: CDR1 LNHDA, CDR2 SQIVND (reference sequence). The CDR3 loop spans 16 amino acids. Germline trimming cut 7 bases from V and 4 bases from J; bases unmatched to any gene: 9. In DNA form, the CDR3 reads TGTGCCAGTACCACCCGGACAGGGGGCTGGAATCAGCCCCAGCATTTT. Protein product: CASTTRTGGWNQPQHF.

The V call is TRBV4-1, the J call TRBJ2-7; 7 positions match TRBD1. The CDR3 extends over 14 amino acids. V lost 1 base to trimming and J lost 2 bases; unmatched junction nucleotides: 2. Germline values: CDR1 MGHRA, CDR2 YSYEKL. In DNA, the CDR3 is TGCGCCAGCAGCCAAGGGCAGGGGGCCTACGAGCAGTACTTC. The encoded protein is CASSQGQGAYEQYF.

The gene calls are TRBV4-3 and TRBJ2-7; D is unclear. The CDR3 contains 13 residues. Trimming removed 4 bases at V and 0 bases at J, with 7 bases between. Germline loops: CDR1 LGHNA, CDR2 YSLEER. CDR3: CASSPSPSYEQYF. The DNA of the CDR3 is TGCGCCAGCAGCCCGTCCCCCTCCTACGAGCAGTACTTC.

This clone was counted once. This chain uses TRBV21-1 with TRBJ1-1. TRBV21-1 is flagged as a pseudogene. The CDR3 runs 19 residues. As DNA, the CDR3 is TGTGCCAGCAGCAAAGATGTTGGGTGCGGGGAGGTCCTGAACACTGAAGCTTTCTTT. Translating it yields CASSKDVGCGEVLNTEAFF.

V and J are TRBV19 and TRBJ1-2, with TRBD1 matching 7 bases. Trimming cost V 2 bases and J 4 bases; bases outside gene matches: 10. This CDR3 has 16 residues. The germline CDR1 and CDR2 sequences are LNHDA and SQIVND (reference sequence). The CDR3 loop is CASSITFGGGAYGYTF. CDR3 coding DNA: TGTGCCAGTAGTATAACCTTCGGAGGGGGCGCCTATGGCTACACCTTC. Full variable domain (rest looked up from reference TRBV19 and TRBJ1-2): DGGITQSPKYLFRKEGQNVTLSCEQNLNHDAMYWYRQDPGQGLRLIYYSQIVNDFQKGDIAEGYSVSREKKESFPLTVTSAQKNPTAFYLCASSITFGGGAYGYTFGSGTRLTVV.

V is TRBV19 and J is TRBJ2-2; perhaps TRBD2 as D (5 bases). The CDR3 covers 14 residues. The germline V and J ends were trimmed by 11 bases and 4 bases, with 17 bases remaining between them. Germline CDR1 LNHDA, CDR2 SQIVND (reference sequence). CDR3 in amino acids: CASSSSWSTGELFF. For the CDR3, the DNA is TGTGCCTCTAGCTCGTCATGGAGCACCGGGGAGCTGTTTTTT.

The chain is built from TRBV5-1 and TRBJ2-3; maybe TRBD2 (6 bases). CDR3 length equals 13 residues. Germline loops: CDR1 SGHRS, CDR2 YFSETQ. Deletions cut 1 base from V and 4 bases from J, with 7 bases between. In DNA, the CDR3 is TGCGCCAGCAGCTTGCCGGGGGCAGATACGCAGTATTTT. Protein sequence: CASSLPGADTQYF.

The chain is built from TRBV29-1 and TRBJ2-7; the D gene is possibly TRBD2 (6 bases). The CDR3 loop spans 12 amino acids. Germline lookup yields CDR1 SQVTM and CDR2 ANQGSEA. Trimming shortened V by 6 bases and J by 5 bases, and 14 bases separated the two germline ends. CDR3 DNA: TGCAGCGTAATCCGGGGAGGCGACGAGCAGTACTTC. Translating it yields CSVIRGGDEQYF.

The chain combines TRBV3-1 (or the pseudogene TRBV3-2) with TRBJ1-1; D might be TRBD1 (5 bases). Trimming stripped 4 bases from V and 11 bases from J, with 23 bases between. Germline V gene data show CDR1 as LGHDT and CDR2 as YNNKEL (reference sequence). The CDR3 consists of 15 residues. CDR3 in amino acids: CASSLQHVSGVDAFF. CDR3 sequence (DNA): TGTGCCAGCAGCCTCCAACACGTGTCGGGGGTAGATGCTTTCTTT.

This clone was detected only once. V usage is TRBV28 and J usage is TRBJ1-3, with D unresolved. Germline V gene sequence: CDR1 MDHEN, CDR2 SYDVKM. The CDR3 covers 14 residues. Trimming took off 7 bases at V and 2 bases at J, with 12 bases between the two ends. The CDR3 DNA reads as TGTGCCAGCACGCCCCGGGAGGCTGGAAACACCATATATTTT. Residues: CASTPREAGNTIYF.